This TCR beta chain was recorded in a study of shared clonotypes between healthy human individuals. Study outcomes and limitations: The rarefaction results pointed to incomplete sorted-subset sequencing despite large depth. Relative to their counterparts shared across all four donors, non-shared clonotypes exhibited diminished generation probabilities.

Germline V gene lookup returns CDR1 SEHNR and CDR2 FQNEAQ (reference sequence). V gave up 4 bases and J gave up 1 base; unmatched junction bases: 6. The CDR3 spans 18 residues. TCRdb's table, derived via immunoSEQ multiplex PCR, lists solely in-frame clones and lacks some. In the table there are around 2,000,000 clones, around 95% of which are singletons. On this clone itself: Antigen specificity is unknown.

The TCR was taken from a man younger than 35 in good health. The sequenced material came from naive CD4+ T cells sorted from blood. Regarding subset: CD45RA+ positively selected. This sequence joins TRBV7-9 and TRBJ1-6, with 11 bases aligning to TRBD1. CDR3 residues: CASSSNRDRGSYNSPLHF. CDR3 DNA sequence: TGTGCCAGCAGCTCAAACAGGGACAGGGGGTCCTATAATTCACCCCTCCACTTT.